This T cell receptor beta chain was profiled in a study of cytomegalovirus exposure and HLA in healthy donors. Study-level results: Within an earlier analysis, most TCR beta V segments proved productive either about 87% or about 30% of the time.

Both 60 Vbeta primers and 13 Jbeta primers went into the PCR. Original data processing: A later analysis tallied tens of millions of unique TCR beta chains, about 11 million of them shared. Clones were read by immunoSEQ multiplex PCR, and TCRdb kept only the in-frame ones, dropping some. Clone size and V and J calls were adopted from that table, with D and trimming inferred from the DNA. The sample lists approximately 150,000 clones, approximately 83% occurring once. On this clone itself: The antigen is not known. The sample contains more than one DNA sequence encoding this CDR3.

Sequenced material: PBMCs. The receptor's source is a male donor in good health and CMV-seronegative.

CDR3 loop: CASSFLYEQYF. DNA for the CDR3: TGTGCCAGCAGTTTTCTCTACGAGCAGTACTTC. This chain connects TRBV28 to TRBJ2-7; D unclear. The CDR3 length is 11 residues. V shed 3 bases and J shed 3 bases, with 3 bases lying between them. From germline, CDR1 is MDHEN and CDR2 SYDVKM.